This T cell receptor beta chain was observed in a study of blood T cell repertoires in COVID-19. About the study: Material from acute and convalescent COVID-19 was sourced from the United States, Italy and Spain.

In the study's own analysis: For nucleated cells, counts were estimated from reference gene primer amplification. TCRdb's table, derived via immunoSEQ multiplex PCR, lists solely in-frame clones and lacks some. That table gives V, J and clone size, and the DNA gave D and trimming. Among approximately 75,000 clones listed, 80% to 90% were seen once. CDR3 length: 13 residues. The germline V and J ends were trimmed by 10 bases and 1 base, with 14 bases remaining between them. Germline CDR1 reads LNHDA; CDR2 reads SQIVND (reference sequence). The sequence was obtained from a woman in her 50s with acute or convalescent COVID-19. Sequences were obtained from peripheral blood. The chain employs TRBV19 and TRBJ2-7, with D perhaps matching TRBD1 (7 bases). The CDR3 is CATAGQLSYEQYF. CDR3 nucleotides: TGTGCCACTGCGGGACAGCTATCCTACGAGCAGTACTTC.